The clone carrying this T cell receptor beta chain was seen at least ten times. Its antigen is still unknown. This entry comes from a study of T cells after yellow fever vaccination. Whole-study results and caveats: Booster sampling recovered most clones from primary vaccination (approximately 97% CD4, approximately 90% CD8).

It was through 5'RACE template switching that TCR cDNA was made, with a universal primer site and UMIs added. TCRdb fed the 5' RACE reads into MiXCR, producing one record per CDR3 protein. There are some 160,000 distinct CDR3 sequences in the sample; less than 9% occur only once, and 2.5% to 3% lies in the top ten. CDR3 size: 12 residues. V gave up 5 bases and J gave up 11 bases, with 14 bases separating them. Germline V gene sequence: CDR1 SGHNT, CDR2 YYREEE (reference sequence). The TCR was taken from a young man who received the YFV17D yellow fever vaccine. Sequencing was performed on CD4+ T cells sorted from PBMCs, taken 4 to 5 days after the first yellow fever vaccination. The chain has TRBV5-4 and TRBJ1-5; no reliable D call. CDR3 DNA: TGTGCCAGCAGTTCGGACGGACTGACCCAGCATTTT. Residues: CASSSDGLTQHF. The whole variable domain, filled in from reference TRBV5-4 and TRBJ1-5, reads ETGVTQSPTHLIKTRGQQVTLRCSSQSGHNTVSWYQQALGQGPQFIFQYYREEENGRGNFPPRFSGLQFPNYSSELNVNALELDDSALYLCASSSDGLTQHFGDGTRLSIL.